This TCR beta chain came from a study of blood T cell repertoires in COVID-19. As for the study in general: Acute and convalescent COVID-19 specimens originated in the United States, Italy and Spain.

Cohorts were assigned according to the clinical history that participants reported. Per the original data handling: Amplified reference gene primers provided the basis for estimating nucleated cell counts. TCRdb keeps only in-frame clones here, not all; method: immunoSEQ multiplex PCR. That table is the source of V, J and clone size, and D and trimming were worked out from the DNA. The sample has approximately 160,000 clones, roughly 80% seen once. Source material: PBMCs or T cells enriched from blood (not recorded which). This sequence originates from a woman aged 45-60 years who had recovered from COVID-19.

CDR3: CASSPVFQEGYGYTF. The CDR3 nucleotides are TGTGCCAGCTCACCAGTGTTTCAGGAGGGCTATGGCTACACCTTC. The chain couples TRBV18 to TRBJ1-2, with D unresolved. V shed 2 bases and J shed 4 bases, with 14 bases lying between them. This CDR3 has 15 amino acids. The germline V gene encodes CDR1 KGHSH and CDR2 LQKENI.